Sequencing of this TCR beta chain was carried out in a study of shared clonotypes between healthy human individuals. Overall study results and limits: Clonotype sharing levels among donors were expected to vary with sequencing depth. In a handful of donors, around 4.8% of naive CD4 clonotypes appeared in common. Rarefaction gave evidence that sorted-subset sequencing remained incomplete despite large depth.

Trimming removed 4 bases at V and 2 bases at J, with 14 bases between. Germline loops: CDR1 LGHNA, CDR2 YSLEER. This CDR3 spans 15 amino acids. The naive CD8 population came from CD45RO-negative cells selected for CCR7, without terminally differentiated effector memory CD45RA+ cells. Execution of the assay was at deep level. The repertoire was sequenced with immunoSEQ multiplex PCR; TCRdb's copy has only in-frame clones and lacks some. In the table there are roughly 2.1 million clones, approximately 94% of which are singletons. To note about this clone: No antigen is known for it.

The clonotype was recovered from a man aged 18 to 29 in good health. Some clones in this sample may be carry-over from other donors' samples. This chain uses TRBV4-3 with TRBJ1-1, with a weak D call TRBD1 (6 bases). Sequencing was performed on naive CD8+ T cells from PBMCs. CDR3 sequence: CASSLAGTLNTEAFF. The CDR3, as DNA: TGCGCCAGCAGCCTGGCCGGGACATTAAACACTGAAGCTTTCTTT.